The 8 T cell receptor beta chains reported below all come from one sample, sequenced in a study of T cell repertoires in cytomegalovirus infection. TCRdb re-derived calls from the reads in MiXCR, one entry per CDR3 protein. Among 490,000 or so distinct CDR3 sequences listed, around 11% were seen once. Sequencing was performed on PBMCs. These TCRs come from a human donor in good health (CMV status not recorded). Some clones in this sample may be carry-over from other donors' samples.

This clonotype occurred many times. CDR3 protein: CASSLSDYRAPYTF. CDR3 coding DNA: TGTGCCAGCAGTCTATCCGATTACAGGGCCCCCTACACCTTC. The V gene is TRBV12-3 or TRBV12-4, the J gene TRBJ1-2; possible D gene TRBD1, 6 bases. The CDR3 totals 14 residues. V was trimmed by 5 bases and J by 10 bases, leaving 20 bases between them.

This clonotype was seen ten or more times. The V and J genes are TRBV7-9 and TRBJ2-7, with 9 bases identical to TRBD2. With V trimmed by 2 bases and J by 1 base, 3 bases remained unmatched. Germline lookup yields CDR1 SEHNR and CDR2 FQNEAQ (reference sequence). The CDR3 runs 15 residues. CDR3 loop: CASSLLAGLSYEQYF. Here the CDR3 DNA reads TGTGCCAGCAGCTTACTAGCGGGACTTTCCTACGAGCAGTACTTC.

There are many counts of this clonotype. The chain uses TRBV28 and TRBJ2-1; 11 bases are shared with TRBD2. This CDR3 contains 14 residues. Unmatched junction bases numbered 7, after V lost 7 bases and J lost 8 bases. Germline assignment: CDR1 MDHEN and CDR2 SYDVKM. CDR3 in amino acids: CASIRLAGRYEQFF. The CDR3 DNA is TGTGCCAGCATCCGACTAGCGGGAAGGTATGAGCAGTTCTTC.

The genes are TRBV28 and TRBJ2-7; D unresolved. CDR3 length equals 13 residues. CDR1 MDHEN and CDR2 SYDVKM come from the germline V gene. With 3 bases removed from V and 3 bases from J, the gap between germline ends came to 9 bases. CDR3 DNA: TGTGCCAGCAGTTTCCCGCCCCGCTACGAGCAGTACTTC. This encodes CASSFPPRYEQYF.

The J gene is TRBJ2-7, the V gene TRBV9; 9 positions agree with TRBD2. J gave up 5 bases and V 0 bases, and 9 bases lay outside the gene matches. CDR1 is SGDLS, CDR2 YYNGEE, per germline. This CDR3 contains 16 residues. CDR3 sequence: CASSVGAGGRKDEQYF. The CDR3 DNA is TGTGCCAGCAGCGTAGGGGCGGGAGGGAGGAAGGACGAGCAGTACTTC. Variable domain in full (rest from reference TRBV9 and TRBJ2-7): DSGVTQTPKHLITATGQRVTLRCSPRSGDLSVYWYQQSLDQGLQFLIQYYNGEERAKGNILERFSAQQFPDLHSELNLSSLELGDSALYFCASSVGAGGRKDEQYFGPGTRLTVT.

This clonotype was seen ten or more times. The chain joins TRBV5-4 to TRBJ2-2, with TRBD2 matching over 13 bases. Germline assignment: CDR1 SGHNT and CDR2 YYREEE (reference sequence). The CDR3 has 16 residues. The junction had 3 bases not matched to a gene; V was cut back by 7 bases and J by 0 bases. The CDR3 sequence: CASSGTSGTNTGELFF. The CDR3 DNA reads TGTGCCAGCTCCGGGACTAGCGGGACGAACACCGGGGAGCTGTTTTTT.

This clonotype came up a few times. The V call is TRBV24-1, the J call TRBJ2-5; 9 bases line up with TRBD1. V trimming: 4 bases; J trimming: 5 bases; junction bases outside the gene matches: 7. Germline V CDR1 and CDR2: KGHDR, SFDVKD. CDR3 length: 15 amino acids. The CDR3: CATSEWDRDGETQYF. The CDR3 region has the DNA TGTGCCACCAGTGAGTGGGACAGGGATGGGGAGACCCAGTACTTC.

At least ten counts were recorded for this clonotype. The rearrangement links TRBV11-3 to TRBJ2-6, with 11 positions matching TRBD1. The CDR3 has 17 amino acids. Trimming removed 4 bases from V and 4 bases from J; junction bases left unmatched: 6. Germline-derived CDR1 and CDR2 are SGHNT and YENEEA. The CDR3 nucleotides are TGTGCCAGCAGCTCGGGACAGGGGGATACAGGGGCCAACGTCCTGACTTTC. Its translation: CASSSGQGDTGANVLTF. Filled out from reference TRBV11-3 and TRBJ2-6, the complete variable domain reads EAGVVQSPRYKIIEKKQPVAFWCNPISGHNTLYWYLQNLGQGPELLIRYENEEAVDDSQLPKDRFSAERLKGVDSTLKIQPAELGDSAVYLCASSSGQGDTGANVLTFGAGSRLTVL.